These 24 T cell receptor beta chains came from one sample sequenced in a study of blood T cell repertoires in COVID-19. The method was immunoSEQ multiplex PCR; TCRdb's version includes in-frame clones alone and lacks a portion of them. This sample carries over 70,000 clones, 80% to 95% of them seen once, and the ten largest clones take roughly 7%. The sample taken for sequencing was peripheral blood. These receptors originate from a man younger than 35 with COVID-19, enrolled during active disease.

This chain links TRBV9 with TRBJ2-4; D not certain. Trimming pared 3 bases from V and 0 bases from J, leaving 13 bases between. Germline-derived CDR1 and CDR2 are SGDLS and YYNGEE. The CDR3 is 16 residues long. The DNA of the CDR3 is TGTGCCAGCAGCGGGGCTCCCTTCCAAGCCAAAAACATTCAGTACTTC. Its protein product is CASSGAPFQAKNIQYF. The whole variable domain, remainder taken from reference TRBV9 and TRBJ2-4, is DSGVTQTPKHLITATGQRVTLRCSPRSGDLSVYWYQQSLDQGLQFLIQYYNGEERAKGNILERFSAQQFPDLHSELNLSSLELGDSALYFCASSGAPFQAKNIQYFGAGTRLSVL.

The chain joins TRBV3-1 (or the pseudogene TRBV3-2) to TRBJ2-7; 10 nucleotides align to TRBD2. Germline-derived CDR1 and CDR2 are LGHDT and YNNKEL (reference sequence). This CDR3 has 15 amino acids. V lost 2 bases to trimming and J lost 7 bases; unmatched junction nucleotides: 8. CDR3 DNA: TGTGCCAGCAGCCAATTGGGACTAGCGTCCTTAGAGCAGTACTTC. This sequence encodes CASSQLGLASLEQYF.

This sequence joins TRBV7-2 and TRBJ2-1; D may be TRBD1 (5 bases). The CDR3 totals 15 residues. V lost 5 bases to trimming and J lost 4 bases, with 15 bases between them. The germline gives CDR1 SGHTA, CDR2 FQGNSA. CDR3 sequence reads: CASSPAVGLYNEQFF. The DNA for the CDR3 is TGTGCCAGCAGCCCAGCAGTGGGGCTGTACAATGAGCAGTTCTTC.

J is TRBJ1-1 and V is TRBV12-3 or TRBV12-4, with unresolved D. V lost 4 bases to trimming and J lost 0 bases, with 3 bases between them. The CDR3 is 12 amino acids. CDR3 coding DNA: TGTGCCAGCAGTTCTATGAACACTGAAGCTTTCTTT. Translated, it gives CASSSMNTEAFF.

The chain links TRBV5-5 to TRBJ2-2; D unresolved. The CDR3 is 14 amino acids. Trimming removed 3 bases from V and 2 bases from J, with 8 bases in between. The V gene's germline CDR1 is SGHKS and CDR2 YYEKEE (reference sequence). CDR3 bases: TGTGCCAGCAGCTCTTCTATTAACACCGGGGAGCTGTTTTTT. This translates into CASSSSINTGELFF.

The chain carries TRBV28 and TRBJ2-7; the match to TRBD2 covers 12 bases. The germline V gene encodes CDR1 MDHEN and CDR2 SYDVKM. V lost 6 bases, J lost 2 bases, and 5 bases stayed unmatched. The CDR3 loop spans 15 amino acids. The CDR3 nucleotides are TGTGCCAGCAGACCCGGACTAGCGGGGACCTACGAGCAGTACTTC. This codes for CASRPGLAGTYEQYF.

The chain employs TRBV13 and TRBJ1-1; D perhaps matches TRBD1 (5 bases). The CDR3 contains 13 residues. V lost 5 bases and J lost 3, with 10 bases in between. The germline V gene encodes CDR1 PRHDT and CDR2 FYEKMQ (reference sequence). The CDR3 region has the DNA TGTGCCAGCAGCCGGGGGACTTACACTGAAGCTTTCTTT. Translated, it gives CASSRGTYTEAFF.

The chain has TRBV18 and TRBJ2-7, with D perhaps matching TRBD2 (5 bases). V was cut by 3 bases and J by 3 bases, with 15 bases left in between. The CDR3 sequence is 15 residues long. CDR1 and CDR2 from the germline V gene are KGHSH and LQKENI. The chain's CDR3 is CASSPARGRGYEQYF. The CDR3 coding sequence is TGTGCCAGCTCACCTGCCCGGGGTCGGGGCTACGAGCAGTACTTC.

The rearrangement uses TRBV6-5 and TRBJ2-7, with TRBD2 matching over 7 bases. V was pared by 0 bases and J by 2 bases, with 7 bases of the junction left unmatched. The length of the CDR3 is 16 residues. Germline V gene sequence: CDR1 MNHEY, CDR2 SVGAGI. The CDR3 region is CASSYSGAGVPYEQYF. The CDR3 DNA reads TGTGCCAGCAGTTACTCCGGGGCGGGAGTGCCCTACGAGCAGTACTTC.

Here the CDR3 reads CASSSSGTGAAYEQYF. CDR3 DNA: TGTGCCAGCAGCTCCTCCGGGACAGGGGCCGCATACGAGCAGTACTTC. The chain is built from TRBV7-6 and TRBJ2-7; 10 positions agree with TRBD1. CDR1 and CDR2 (germline): SGHVS, FNYEAQ. V shed 4 bases and J 4 bases; nucleotides not matched to a gene: 10. The CDR3 loop spans 16 amino acids.

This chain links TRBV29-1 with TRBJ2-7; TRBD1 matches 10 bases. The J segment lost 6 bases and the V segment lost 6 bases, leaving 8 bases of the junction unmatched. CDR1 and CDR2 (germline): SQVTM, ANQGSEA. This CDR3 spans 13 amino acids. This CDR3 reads CSVRDRGYSEQYF. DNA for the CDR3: TGCAGCGTCCGGGACAGGGGTTATTCCGAGCAGTACTTC.

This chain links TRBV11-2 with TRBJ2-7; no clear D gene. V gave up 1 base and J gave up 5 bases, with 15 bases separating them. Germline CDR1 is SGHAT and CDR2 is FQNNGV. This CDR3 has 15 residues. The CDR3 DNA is TGTGCCAGCAGCTTAGGCAGGCAAAATTTCCACGAGCAGTACTTC. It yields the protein CASSLGRQNFHEQYF.

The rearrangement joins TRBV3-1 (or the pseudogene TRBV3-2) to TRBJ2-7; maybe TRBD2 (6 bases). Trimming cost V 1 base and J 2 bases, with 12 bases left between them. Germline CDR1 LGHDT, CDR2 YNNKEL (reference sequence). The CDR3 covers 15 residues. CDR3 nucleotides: TGTGCCAGCAGCCAAGTGGCTAGCGAACCCTACGAGCAGTACTTC. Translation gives CASSQVASEPYEQYF.

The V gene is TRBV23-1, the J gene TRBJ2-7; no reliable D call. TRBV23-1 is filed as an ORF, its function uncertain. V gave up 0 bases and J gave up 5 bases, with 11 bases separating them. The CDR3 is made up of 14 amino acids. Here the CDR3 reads CASSQSPGFHEQYF. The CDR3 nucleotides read TGCGCCAGCAGTCAATCTCCCGGGTTCCACGAGCAGTACTTC.

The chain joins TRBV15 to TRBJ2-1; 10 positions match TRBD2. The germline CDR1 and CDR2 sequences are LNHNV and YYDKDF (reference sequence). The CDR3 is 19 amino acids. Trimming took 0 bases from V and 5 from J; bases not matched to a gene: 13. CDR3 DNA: TGTGCCACCAGCAGAGACGCATCAGGTGGACTAGCGGCCAACAATGAGCAGTTCTTC. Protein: CATSRDASGGLAANNEQFF.

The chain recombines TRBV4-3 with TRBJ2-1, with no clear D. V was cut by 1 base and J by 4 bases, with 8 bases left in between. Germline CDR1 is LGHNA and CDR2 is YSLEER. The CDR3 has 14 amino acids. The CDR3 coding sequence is TGCGCCAGCAGCCAAGGTCTCGCGTACAATGAGCAGTTCTTC. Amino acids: CASSQGLAYNEQFF.

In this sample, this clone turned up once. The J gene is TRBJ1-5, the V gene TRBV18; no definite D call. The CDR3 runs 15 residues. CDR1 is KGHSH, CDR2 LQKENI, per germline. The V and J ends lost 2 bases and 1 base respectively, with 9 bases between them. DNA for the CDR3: TGTGCCAGCTCACCAAGAGCAAGAAGCAATCAGCCCCAGCATTTT. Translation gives CASSPRARSNQPQHF. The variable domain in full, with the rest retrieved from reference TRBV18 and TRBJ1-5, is NAGVMQNPRHLVRRRGQEARLRCSPMKGHSHVYWYRQLPEEGLKFMVYLQKENIIDESGMPKERFSAEFPKEGPSILRIQQVVRGDSAAYFCASSPRARSNQPQHFGDGTRLSIL.

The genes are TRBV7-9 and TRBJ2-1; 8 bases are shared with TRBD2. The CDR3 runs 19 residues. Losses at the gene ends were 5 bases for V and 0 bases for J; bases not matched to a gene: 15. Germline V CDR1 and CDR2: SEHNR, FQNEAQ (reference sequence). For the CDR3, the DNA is TGTGCCAGCAGCACTAAGGTGGCTAGCGGGTCATACTCCTACAATGAGCAGTTCTTC. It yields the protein CASSTKVASGSYSYNEQFF.

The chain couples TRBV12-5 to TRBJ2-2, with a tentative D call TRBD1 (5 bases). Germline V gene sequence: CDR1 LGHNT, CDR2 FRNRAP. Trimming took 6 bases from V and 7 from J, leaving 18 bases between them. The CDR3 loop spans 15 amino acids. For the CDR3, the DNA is TGTGCTAGTGGGCCAGGGCCCAGTCGAGGCGGGGAGCTGTTTTTT. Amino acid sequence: CASGPGPSRGGELFF.

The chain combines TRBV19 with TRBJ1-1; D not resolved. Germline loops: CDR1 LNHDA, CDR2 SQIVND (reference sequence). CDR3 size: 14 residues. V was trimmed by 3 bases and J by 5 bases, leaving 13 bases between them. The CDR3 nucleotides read TGTGCCAGTAGTATTAGAGGGCGGGTAACTGAAGCTTTCTTT. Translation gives CASSIRGRVTEAFF.

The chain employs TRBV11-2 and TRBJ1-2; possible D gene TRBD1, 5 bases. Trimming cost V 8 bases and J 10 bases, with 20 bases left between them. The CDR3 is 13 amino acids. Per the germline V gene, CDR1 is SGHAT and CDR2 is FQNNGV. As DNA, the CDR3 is TGTGCCAGCCGACAGACGGGACTGGGGGACTACACCTTC. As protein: CASRQTGLGDYTF.

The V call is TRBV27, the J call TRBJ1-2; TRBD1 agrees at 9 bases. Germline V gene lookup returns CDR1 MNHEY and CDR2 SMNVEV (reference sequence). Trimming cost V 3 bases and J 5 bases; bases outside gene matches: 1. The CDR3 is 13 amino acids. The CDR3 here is CASSLGQGYGYTF. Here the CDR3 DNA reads TGTGCCAGCAGTTTGGGACAGGGTTATGGCTACACCTTC.

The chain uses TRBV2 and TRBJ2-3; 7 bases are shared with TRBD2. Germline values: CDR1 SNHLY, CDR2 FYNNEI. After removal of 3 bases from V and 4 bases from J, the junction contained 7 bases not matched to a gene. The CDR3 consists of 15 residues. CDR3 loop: CASSEGGVTADTQYF. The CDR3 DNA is TGTGCCAGCAGTGAGGGGGGGGTCACTGCAGATACGCAGTATTTT.

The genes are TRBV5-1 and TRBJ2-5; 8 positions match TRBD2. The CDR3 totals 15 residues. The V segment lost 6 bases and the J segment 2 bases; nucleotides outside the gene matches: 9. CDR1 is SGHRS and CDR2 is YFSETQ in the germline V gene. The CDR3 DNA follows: TGCGCCAGCACCCCGGAAGGGACTAGTCAAGAGACCCAGTACTTC. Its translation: CASTPEGTSQETQYF. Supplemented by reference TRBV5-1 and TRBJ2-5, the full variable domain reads KAGVTQTPRYLIKTRGQQVTLSCSPISGHRSVSWYQQTPGQGLQFLFEYFSETQRNKGNFPGRFSGRQFSNSRSEMNVSTLELGDSALYLCASTPEGTSQETQYFGPGTRLLVL.